This T cell receptor beta chain derives from a study of T cell responses to AZD1222 COVID-19 vaccine (dated by TCRdb to the early 2020s). For context, the study as a whole: A total of just over 230 trial participants underwent TCR sequencing, of whom about 210 received two doses of AZD1222 and around 25 received two doses of the MenACWY control vaccine. Enrollment into the trials was organized by age into subgroups of 18-55, 56-69 and 70-plus years, and those subgroups contained roughly 150, 30 and 60 TCR-sequenced participants, respectively.

There are 13 amino acids in the CDR3, from cysteine to phenylalanine inclusive. The sequence is cut down to CDR3 DNA, 39 bases in frame from base 1. V loses 4 bases at its end and J loses 5 bases; junction bases beyond the gene matches: 3. CDR1 and CDR2 are read off the germline V gene as SGHTA and FQGTGA. Here is what the overall study found, with its caveats: The 56-69-year group was small, and its depth increase did not reach significance, likely because of low power. Conclusions about previously exposed vaccinees are limited because only six or seven AZD1222 recipients were SARS-CoV-2 seropositive at baseline. Vaccine-associated CD4 TCRs spanned the whole spike protein, with dominant responses in regions 160-218 and 743-854. Because no samples from the day 14 peak response were available, repertoires could be characterized only after the peak T cell response. After two AZD1222 doses, spike-specific TCR breadth and depth were significantly higher than at day 0 and than in MenACWY recipients. Nearly half of unique spike-specific TCRs reportedly recognized epitopes outside regions mutated in the B.1.351 and B.1.1.7 variants. Most participants were white British and females outnumbered males, and the authors suggested that clonal diversity may have been underestimated.

Per the publication, the time point label means: about 28 days (+/-7) after the second vaccine dose. AZD1222 recipients whose second dose came at about 4 weeks and those whose second dose came at about 12 weeks were combined into one group, since spike-specific TCR depth and breadth did not differ between the two schedules. Vaccinee samples were obtained from the UK trials COV001 and COV002, which included a single-blind randomized controlled phase 2/3 trial of AZD1222 (ChAdOx1 nCoV-19) in healthy adults. For TCRbeta chain sequencing, PBMC samples from trial participants were taken at day 0 and at day 28 after the second dose. This clone was counted only a few times. Its recognized antigen is unknown. The record has no base qualities; no much larger clone is one base away. The CDR3 regions of human TCRbeta chains were subjected to immunosequencing. In the source study's methods: Repertoire TCRs were checked for matches against a reference library of SARS-CoV-2-specific TCRs that had been generated using the MIRA antigen-specificity platform. Breadth was defined as the fraction of unique TCRs that were SARS-CoV-2-associated, and depth was defined as the fraction of total T cells that were SARS-CoV-2-associated. Each spike-specific TCR was assigned to its reactive spike region and to a CD4 or CD8 class using the MIRA data. Log10-transformed breadth and depth values were compared by one-way ANOVA with Sidak's multiple comparisons tests. Sourced from immuneACCESS, this table was stored by TCRdb with only in-frame sequences that have V and J called. A share of the clones is absent; for the studies checked, an unresolved V gene accounts for under half, and the remainder has no known explanation. From that table come the V and J calls and clone size; the DNA was used to work out D and trimming. Across this sample there are about 160,000 clones, with approximately 88% seen only once. The biggest ten clones account for around 4.4% of the sample.

The V and J segments used are TRBV7-3 and TRBJ2-5; the central 8 bases match TRBD1. This TCR came from an adult who received the AZD1222 COVID-19 vaccine. The material sequenced was peripheral blood, taken 28 days after the second AZD1222 dose. The CDR3 loop reads CASSSRQGETQYF. The nucleotide sequence is TGTGCCAGCAGCTCCCGACAGGGGGAGACCCAGTACTTC. Here the CDR3 is joined to the reference TRBV7-3 and TRBJ2-5 genes, and the full variable domain is: GAGVSQTPSNKVTEKGKYVELRCDPISGHTALYWYRQSLGQGPEFLIYFQGTGAADDSGLPNDRFFAVRPEGSVSTLKIQRTERGDSAVYLCASSSRQGETQYFGPGTRLLVL.